This T cell receptor (beta chain) was identified during a study of blood T cells in healthy people across ages (dated by TCRdb to the mid-2010s). The study in broad terms: In model experiments, roughly one uniquely barcoded TCR beta cDNA molecule per two T cells was captured by template switching. Using the same blood draw, the study looked at two additional independent replicas of 1 million unique cDNA reads for two donors, one aged 18 to 30 and the other aged 80 or older. Four age groups were formed from the donors: young (average roughly 15 years), middle-aged (approximately 39), aged (over 55) and long-lived (approximately 78). The study measured age-related changes in TCR beta repertoire diversity using deep sequencing normalized with unique cDNA molecular identifiers. To avoid experimental bias, donors of different ages were spread randomly across the sequencing lanes. Broader findings and caveats from the paper: As age increased, observed TCR beta diversity per million T cells dropped in a roughly linear way, and a significant reduction was already evident by age roughly 36. Because profiling used bulk unsorted PBMCs, naive and antigen-experienced compartments could not be compared conclusively. Compared with the aged group, the long-lived group had more naive CD4+ T cells, fewer expanded clones and increased TCR diversity, suggesting age selection. The percentage of naive T cells measured by flow cytometry correlated strongly with observed TCR beta diversity. Estimates of total diversity based on one million sequenced T cells were considered lower bounds and underestimates. The CMV infection status of donors was not known, potentially confounding age-related changes in expanded clonotypes.

With respect to this clonotype: Its recognized antigen is unknown. No much larger clonotype is one base removed from it; base qualities were not supplied.

CDR1 SGHTA and CDR2 FQGNSA are derived from the germline V gene. V loses 7 bases of germline sequence and J loses 0 bases, and the interval between the two ends is 10 bases. The CDR3 has 13 amino acids, counting the end cysteine and phenylalanine. Left in the record is the CDR3 DNA by itself, 39 bases read in frame from the first base. Systemically healthy Caucasian individuals from Russia, over 30 in total and aged roughly 6 to 100 years, were included as donors. Approximately 10 milliliters of peripheral blood were collected from each donor into EDTA-treated Vacutainer tubes. Ficoll-Paque density-gradient centrifugation was used to isolate PBMCs, with at least 7 million per sample. Total RNA was extracted from PBMCs with Trizol reagent, with at least 6 micrograms obtained per sample. Naive CD45RAhigh/CD27high T cell percentages were measured by flow cytometry on a PBMC aliquot from every donor.

The library was made by 5' RACE. Sequenced using an Illumina HiSeq 2500. The second PCR ran for roughly 7 to 11 cycles and used a J-beta primer mix along with a sample-barcoded 5' primer. A unique molecular identifier was introduced onto each TCR beta cDNA molecule by a template-switch 5' adaptor carrying 12 random nucleotides. Each sample yielded at least 2.5 million CDR3-containing paired-end reads. First-strand cDNA synthesis was performed from all RNA using the Mint cDNA synthesis kit, with priming by a TRBC-specific oligonucleotide. After uracil-DNA glycosylase treatment, a first 18-cycle PCR used universal primers M1SS and BC2_uni_R on all cDNA. Per the authors' processing: Each sample was normalized by randomly selecting 1 million high-quality reads, each carrying a distinct molecular identifier. Instead of being binned into consensus sequences, reads with shared molecular identifiers were discarded. MiTCR, set to a Q25 quality threshold and the strictest error-elimination algorithm, was used for CDR3 identification, clonotype clustering and error correction. A nonparametric unseen species model using Euler transformation provided a lower-bound estimate of total TCR beta diversity. The raw public data were reprocessed by TCRdb itself: fastp quality trimming at Q25, MiXCR clonotype calling, in-frame beta chains only. Rows with one shared CDR3 protein collapse into an entry with the most common genes and DNA. None of the V and J calls come from the authors' own analysis; TCRdb made them. In this sample the table shows around 1,600,000 distinct CDR3 sequences, roughly 43% of which occur a single time. Approximately 4.1% of the sample rests with the top ten.

This clonotype was sampled from a woman between 18 and 29 years old in good health. Sequencing used blood. The V and J segments used are TRBV7-2 and TRBJ2-7, with the D segment identity uncertain. The CDR3 protein is CASNDEDSYEQYF. The nucleotide sequence reads as follows: TGTGCCAGCAACGATGAGGACTCCTACGAGCAGTACTTC.